This T cell receptor (beta chain) was captured in a study of cytomegalovirus exposure and HLA in healthy donors. General study findings and limits: An Asian-associated ancestry cluster reportedly showed fewer N-insertions than the roughly 700-donor mean in a later analysis. In vitro confirmation showed three CMV-associated chains to be CMV antigen specific. Productive status was seen about 90% or about 30% of the time for most TCR beta V segments in an earlier analysis. Researchers catalogued about 150 TCR beta chains as cytomegalovirus-associated.

Concerning this clone: Its antigen is not known.

Amplification used 60 Vbeta primers and 13 Jbeta primers. Libraries were prepared by immunoSEQ multiplex PCR; TCRdb keeps only in-frame clonotypes and omits some of them. The sample consists of tens of thousands of clones, roughly 77% of them appearing once. This TCR came from a middle-aged woman in good health and CMV-seropositive. The sequenced material came from PBMCs.

CDR3: CASSPDRSSYNSPLHF. CDR3 sequence (DNA): TGTGCCAGCAGCCCGGACAGGAGCTCCTATAATTCACCCCTCCACTTT. The gene calls are TRBV13 and TRBJ1-6; 7 nucleotides align to TRBD1. Germline CDR1 reads PRHDT; CDR2 reads FYEKMQ (reference sequence). The CDR3 has 16 amino acids. With 5 bases clipped from V and 0 bases from J, the junction kept 4 bases outside the gene matches.